Reported below is one TCR beta chain. No antigen is known for it. The germline V gene encodes CDR1 SNHLY and CDR2 FYNNEI. V shed 3 bases, J shed 2 bases, and the junction held 4 bases outside the gene matches. The length of the CDR3 is 15 residues. The data were obtained in a study of cytomegalovirus exposure and HLA in healthy donors. Findings and caveats of the study: One cluster of highly shared sequence variants probably arose as a sequencing artifact. A link between a missense DCLRE1C variant and TCR beta V- and J-gene trimming emerged from a later analysis. In vitro work confirmed that a few CMV-associated chains recognize CMV antigens. Listed as cytomegalovirus-associated were about 160 TCR beta chains.

Vbeta (60) and Jbeta (13) primers were used in the PCR. Sequencing used immunoSEQ multiplex PCR; TCRdb keeps in-frame clones, though not all of them. The table has about 160,000 clones, over 60% seen once; the top ten hold more than 2.5%. This TCR was sampled from a woman in her thirties in good health and CMV-seronegative. Sequences were obtained from PBMCs. This chain connects TRBV2 to TRBJ2-3, with 8 bases identical to TRBD2. In DNA form, the CDR3 reads TGTGCCAGCAGTGATCCGGGGGGGCCCACAGATACGCAGTATTTT. This gives the protein CASSDPGGPTDTQYF.